This T cell receptor beta chain was identified in a study of blood T cell repertoires in COVID-19. Study details: Collection of acute and convalescent COVID-19 samples took place in the United States, Italy and Spain. T cells, B-cell-depleted T cells, or PBMCs provided the cDNA or gDNA that served as material.

V lost 1 base and J 4 bases, leaving 4 bases between the germline ends. The CDR3 loop spans 12 amino acids. In germline, CDR1 is SEHNR, CDR2 FQNEAQ (reference sequence). Produced via immunoSEQ multiplex PCR; TCRdb's table is partial and in-frame only. The repertoire holds just under 80,000 clones, with 80% as singletons. The V gene is TRBV7-9, the J gene TRBJ2-5; D gene ambiguous. Source material: peripheral blood. This clonotype originated in a woman between 70 and 85 years old with acute or convalescent COVID-19. The CDR3 region is CASSLVLETQYF. CDR3 DNA sequence: TGTGCCAGCAGCTTAGTCCTAGAGACCCAGTACTTC.